What follows are 10 T cell receptor beta chains derived from one specimen sequenced in a study of human T cells and chemical hapten exposure. Total RNA was isolated from unfractionated whole blood. MiXCR was run by TCRdb on the 5' RACE reads, yielding one entry per CDR3 protein. Of approximately 81,000 distinct CDR3 sequences listed, approximately 7.7% are singletons. Source of these receptors: a male donor in good health.

This clonotype was seen many times. The rearrangement joins TRBV20-1 to TRBJ2-1, with 8 bases that match TRBD2. Trimming at V came to 0 bases and at J to 10 bases, leaving 11 bases not matched to a gene. The CDR3 is made up of 15 amino acids. Germline-derived CDR1 and CDR2 are DFQATT and SNEGSKA (reference sequence). In DNA form, the CDR3 reads TGCAGTGCTAGAGAGGCCACCTTCGGGACTAGAGAGCAGTTCTTC. Protein: CSAREATFGTREQFF.

This clonotype occurred a few times. The rearrangement links TRBV25-1 to TRBJ2-2, with TRBD2 as a possible D gene (5 bases). The CDR3 has 13 amino acids. With 4 bases removed from V and 7 bases from J, the gap between germline ends came to 10 bases. Germline-derived CDR1 and CDR2 are MGHDK and SYGVNS. The CDR3 spells CASSAGSGGELFF. CDR3 nucleotide sequence: TGTGCCAGCAGTGCGGGGTCGGGCGGGGAGCTGTTTTTT.

This chain links TRBV5-4 with TRBJ1-1; possible D gene TRBD1, 5 bases. The CDR3 is 16 residues long. Germline CDR1 SGHNT, CDR2 YYREEE (reference sequence). Trimming took off 4 bases at V and 2 bases at J, with 18 bases between the two ends. The CDR3 DNA is TGTGCCAGCAGCGTCGAGGCAGGGATTAGAAACACTGAAGCTTTCTTT. Protein: CASSVEAGIRNTEAFF.

This clonotype was counted only a few times. The gene calls are TRBV7-9 and TRBJ2-5; no reliable D call. This CDR3 comprises 13 residues. Germline CDR1 and CDR2: SEHNR and FQNEAQ (reference sequence). V gave up 5 bases and J gave up 1 base, with 8 bases separating them. This chain's CDR3 is CASSPRTQETQYF. CDR3 DNA sequence: TGTGCCAGCAGCCCTCGGACCCAAGAGACCCAGTACTTC.

This clonotype was counted ten times or more. J is TRBJ1-2 and V is TRBV21-1. TRBV21-1 is a pseudogene segment. This CDR3 is 12 amino acids long. The CDR3 nucleotides read TGTGCCACGGACGGTACTGACTATGGCTACACCTTC. Amino acid sequence: CATDGTDYGYTF.

This clonotype was counted only a few times. This sequence joins TRBV12-3 or TRBV12-4 and TRBJ1-2; possibly TRBD1 for D (6 bases). The ends were cut back, 4 bases at V and 4 bases at J, with 19 bases in the middle. This CDR3 has 16 amino acids. In DNA, the CDR3 is TGTGCCAGCAGTTATAACGTGGGGGGCGCTTCCTATGGCTACACCTTC. Translation: CASSYNVGGASYGYTF.

This clonotype was recorded many times. V is TRBV5-1 and J is TRBJ2-6; TRBD2 is a possible D gene (6 bases). This CDR3 has 19 residues. In germline, CDR1 is SGHRS, CDR2 YFSETQ. The V end was cut by 3 bases, the J end by 4 bases, with 23 bases between. The CDR3, as DNA: TGCGCCAGCAGCTGGCTCTGGCGGGGCCAATCCGCGGGGGCCAACGTCCTGACTTTC. Amino acids: CASSWLWRGQSAGANVLTF. Looking up the rest from reference TRBV5-1 and TRBJ2-6 gives the full variable domain: KAGVTQTPRYLIKTRGQQVTLSCSPISGHRSVSWYQQTPGQGLQFLFEYFSETQRNKGNFPGRFSGRQFSNSRSEMNVSTLELGDSALYLCASSWLWRGQSAGANVLTFGAGSRLTVL.

This clonotype came up many times. This chain joins TRBV29-1 and TRBJ2-5; D is perhaps TRBD1 (6 bases). Germline V gene sequence: CDR1 SQVTM, CDR2 ANQGSEA. The CDR3 runs 15 residues. V was pared by 4 bases and J by 1 base, with 16 bases between. As DNA, the CDR3 is TGCAGCGTTGGGTTGGGGGCCCGATCCCAAGAGACCCAGTACTTC. As protein: CSVGLGARSQETQYF.

The chain couples TRBV7-3 to TRBJ1-5; 7 bases match TRBD1. The CDR3 runs 15 residues. J gave up 6 bases and V 5 bases, and 10 bases lay outside the gene matches. Germline V CDR1 and CDR2: SGHTA, FQGTGA. The CDR3 DNA sequence: TGTGCCAGCAGCCCAATGGCCGACAGGGCTCAGCCCCAGCATTTT. Translated: CASSPMADRAQPQHF.

Many counts were recorded for this clonotype. The chain has TRBV7-9 and TRBJ2-7, with 7 bases identical to TRBD2. Germline V gives CDR1 SEHNR, CDR2 FQNEAQ (reference sequence). The V gene end was trimmed by 5 bases and the J gene end by 7 bases; junction bases not matched to a gene: 11. The CDR3 runs to 14 residues. The DNA of the CDR3 is TGTGCCAGCAGCATAAGCGGGGTGGCAGGGGAGCAGTACTTC. Amino acids: CASSISGVAGEQYF.